Below are 9 T cell receptor beta chains sequenced from a single sample in a study of T cell responses to AZD1222 COVID-19 vaccine. The data were produced by immunoSEQ multiplex PCR, yet TCRdb's version contains in-frame clones alone and is incomplete. The sample lists about 120,000 clones; 75% to 90% were seen once. The sample in question was peripheral blood, obtained on day 0 of AZD1222 vaccination. The receptors shown here come from an adult in good health.

The rearrangement links TRBV5-4 to TRBJ2-6, with 7 nucleotides matching TRBD2. The germline CDR1 and CDR2 sequences are SGHNT and YYREEE (reference sequence). Unmatched junction bases numbered 3, after V lost 5 bases and J lost 1 base. There are 15 residues in the CDR3. The CDR3, as DNA: TGTGCCAGCAGGTCGGGAGGATCTGGGGCCAACGTCCTGACTTTC. Its protein is CASRSGGSGANVLTF.

This rearrangement joins TRBV28 to TRBJ1-1; 7 bases align to TRBD1. The CDR3 covers 13 residues. V gave up 6 bases and J gave up 5 bases; unmatched junction bases: 6. Germline lookup yields CDR1 MDHEN and CDR2 SYDVKM. CDR3 nucleotides: TGTGCCAGCAGCCTCGACAGGGAGACTGAAGCTTTCTTT. Translating it yields CASSLDRETEAFF. Together with reference TRBV28 and TRBJ1-1, the CDR3 gives the full variable domain: DVKVTQSSRYLVKRTGEKVFLECVQDMDHENMFWYRQDPGLGLRLIYFSYDVKMKEKGDIPEGYSVSREKKERFSLILESASTNQTSMYLCASSLDRETEAFFGQGTRLTVV.

J is TRBJ2-7 and V is TRBV7-9, with 8 bases aligning to TRBD1. Losses at the gene ends were 3 bases for V and 6 bases for J; bases not matched to a gene: 16. The CDR3 has 17 residues. CDR1 is SEHNR, CDR2 FQNEAQ, per germline (reference sequence). Here the CDR3 reads CASSFPSPRQGSGEQYF. CDR3 DNA sequence: TGTGCCAGCAGCTTCCCTTCCCCACGACAGGGGTCGGGCGAGCAGTACTTC.

This clone occurred once. The chain carries TRBV24-1 and TRBJ1-5; TRBD1 matches 11 bases. V trimming: 4 bases; J trimming: 7 bases; junction bases outside the gene matches: 11. The CDR3 runs to 17 residues. Germline lookup yields CDR1 KGHDR and CDR2 SFDVKD. This CDR3 reads CATSDLLGQGAEQPQHF. The DNA of the CDR3 is TGTGCCACCAGTGACCTACTCGGACAGGGGGCCGAGCAGCCCCAGCATTTT.

The chain couples TRBV4-3 to TRBJ1-2; D perhaps matches TRBD1 (6 bases). Trimming left V 4 bases short and J 7 bases short, with 19 bases between. The CDR3 contains 15 residues. From germline, CDR1 is LGHNA and CDR2 YSLEER. The CDR3 DNA reads TGCGCCAGCAGCCTCACAACCAGGGGAAAGGGTGGCTACACCTTC. Translation: CASSLTTRGKGGYTF.

This clone was picked up a small number of times. This sequence joins TRBV3-1 (or the pseudogene TRBV3-2) and TRBJ2-3, with TRBD1 matching over 9 bases. V shed 4 bases and J 2 bases; nucleotides not matched to a gene: 4. The CDR3 spans 15 residues. The germline V gene has CDR1 LGHDT and CDR2 YNNKEL (reference sequence). CDR3 sequence reads: CASSRRDRATDTQYF. As DNA, the CDR3 is TGTGCCAGCAGCCGCCGGGACAGGGCCACAGATACGCAGTATTTT.

The rearrangement links TRBV9 to TRBJ2-7; possible D gene TRBD2, 6 bases. CDR1 and CDR2 (germline): SGDLS, YYNGEE. Trimming removed 3 bases from V and 6 bases from J, with 13 bases in between. The CDR3 sequence is 13 residues long. Here the CDR3 reads CASSAAEGGEQYF. The CDR3, as DNA: TGTGCCAGCAGCGCCGCGGAGGGAGGCGAGCAGTACTTC.

The rearrangement joins TRBV7-2 to TRBJ2-6; D not certain. CDR1 SGHTA and CDR2 FQGNSA come from the germline V gene. The CDR3 extends over 16 amino acids. Trimming took off 3 bases at V and 0 bases at J, with 9 bases between the two ends. Here the CDR3 reads CASSFTTSSGANVLTF. The DNA of the CDR3 is TGTGCCAGCAGCTTCACAACGAGCTCTGGGGCCAACGTCCTGACTTTC. The variable domain in full, with the rest retrieved from reference TRBV7-2 and TRBJ2-6, is GAGVSQSPSNKVTEKGKDVELRCDPISGHTALYWYRQSLGQGLEFLIYFQGNSAPDKSGLPSDRFSAERTGGSVSTLTIQRTQQEDSAVYLCASSFTTSSGANVLTFGAGSRLTVL.

The chain couples TRBV30 to TRBJ1-1; D may be TRBD1 (5 bases). From germline, CDR1 is GTSNPN and CDR2 SVGIG (reference sequence). Trimming removed 1 base at V and 8 bases at J, with 14 bases between. The length of the CDR3 is 13 residues. The DNA of the CDR3 is TGTGCCTGGAGTGCGGGGACGCGGGAAGAAGCTTTCTTT. Translating it yields CAWSAGTREEAFF. The variable domain in full, completed from reference TRBV30 and TRBJ1-1, reads SQTIHQWPATLVQPVGSPLSLECTVEGTSNPNLYWYRQAAGRGLQLLFYSVGIGQISSEVPQNLSASRPQDRQFILSSKKLLLSDSGFYLCAWSAGTREEAFFGQGTRLTVV.